This TCR beta chain emerged from a study of vaccination and CD4 T cells after COVID-19. Study-wide context: Two mRNA vaccine doses were given, either BNT162b2 or mRNA-1273. The authors exposed cells to overlapping spike peptides derived from SARS-CoV-2, HCoV-NL63, HCoV-OC43 and HCoV-229E.

Germline V lookup: CDR1 ENHRY, CDR2 SYGVKD. The CDR3 is 15 residues long. Trimming took off 0 bases at V and 6 bases at J, with 15 bases between the two ends. Sequencing of DNA taken from cultured CD4+ T cells relied on the Oncomine TCR Beta short-read assay. Genomic DNA was taken out of cultured CD4+ T cells by extraction. TCRdb passed the PCR reads through MiXCR, listing each CDR3 protein once. The sample carries thousands of distinct CDR3 sequences, 25% to 30% recorded once. Comments on this clonotype: Its target is not known.

Treatment specified: approximately 10-day PBMC culture with coronavirus spike peptide pools or control peptides (ViraFEST assay). CD4+ T cells of the unexposed donor were collected before the COVID-19 pandemic (2011-2018). ViraFEST expanded antigen-specific T cells with peptide pools, then sequenced TCRs. The source is a human donor in good health. Sequences were obtained from CD4+ T cells from blood, cultured in vitro. The rearrangement uses TRBV10-3 and TRBJ2-7; a weak D match, TRBD2 (5 bases). The CDR3, as DNA: TGTGCCATCAGTGAGTCGGAGGACGGACCCTCCGAGCAGTACTTC. This translates into CAISESEDGPSEQYF.